This T cell receptor (beta chain) is drawn from a study of read filtering for tumor transcriptome and immune sequencing. Study as a whole: IR-seq gave about 3.5 to 10.27 million TCR reads per sample; RNA-seq gave about 75 to 1,300.

Overall study results and limits: Correlation between methods rose after single-read clonotypes were removed.

In this sample, this clonotype turned up many times. Its cognate antigen is unknown. The CDR3 totals 14 residues. V lost 3 bases, J lost 4 bases, and 12 bases lay in between. CDR1 is SGHTA and CDR2 is FQGNSA in the germline V gene. Molecular barcoded adaptors covering alpha/delta and beta/gamma chains were used on roughly 370 ng RNA. TCRdb redid the calling of the reads with MiXCR, one entry per CDR3 protein. The sample lists approximately 43,000 distinct CDR3 sequences, around an eighth seen once, with 25% to 35% in the top ten. This chain joins TRBV7-2 and TRBJ2-5, with D possibly being TRBD1 (6 bases). The sequence derives from a donor at least 40 years old with multiple myeloma. The sample taken for sequencing was a population of CD138-negative cells sorted from bone marrow. CDR3 protein: CASSFQEGGETQYF. DNA for the CDR3: TGTGCCAGCAGCTTTCAGGAAGGGGGAGAGACCCAGTACTTC.